These T cell receptor beta chains were read from a single sample in a study of T cell repertoires in cytomegalovirus infection. TCRdb re-called the reads through MiXCR, storing one row per CDR3 protein. This table holds some 680,000 distinct CDR3 sequences, roughly 35% found once. The specimen was PBMCs. Source of these receptors: a human donor in good health (CMV status not recorded). Some clones in this sample may be carry-over from other donors' samples. The CDR3 runs from the conserved cysteine through the conserved F or W. D genes are given only for firm matches. The listing skips clone size in some rows; elsewhere it reads once, few, many or a size class.

d_gene: .
abundance: .
v_gene: TRBV6-5
j_gene: TRBJ1-3
len: 17
CDR3aa: CASRRRSDGSSGNTIYF
CDR3nt: TGTGCCAGCAGGAGACGTTCGGACGGGTCCTCTGGAAACACCATATATTTT

d_gene: .
abundance: .
v_gene: TRBV14
j_gene: TRBJ1-4
len: 16
CDR3aa: CASSQESRPTNEKLFF
CDR3nt: TGTGCCAGCAGCCAAGAGAGCAGACCGACTAATGAAAAACTGTTTTTT

d_gene: TRBD1
abundance: .
v_gene: TRBV12-3/TRBV12-4
j_gene: TRBJ2-3
len: 14
CDR3aa: CASSEQGWVDTQYF
CDR3nt: TGTGCCAGCAGTGAACAGGGGTGGGTAGATACGCAGTATTTT

d_gene: TRBD2
abundance: .
v_gene: TRBV20-1
j_gene: TRBJ2-3
len: 16
CDR3aa: CSARTPLAGSTDTQYF
CDR3nt: TGCAGTGCTAGAACCCCTCTAGCGGGAAGCACAGATACGCAGTATTTT

d_gene: .
abundance: few
v_gene: TRBV3-1
j_gene: TRBJ2-6
len: 16
CDR3aa: CASRPGQRSGANVLTF
CDR3nt: TGTGCCAGCAGGCCGGGACAACGATCTGGGGCCAACGTCCTGACTTTC

d_gene: .
abundance: .
v_gene: TRBV20-1
j_gene: TRBJ2-5
len: 14
CDR3aa: CSARAGMPQETQYF
CDR3nt: TGCAGTGCTAGAGCAGGGATGCCACAAGAGACCCAGTACTTC

d_gene: .
abundance: .
v_gene: TRBV12-3/TRBV12-4
j_gene: TRBJ1-2
len: 14
CDR3aa: CASSPGGSRHGYTF
CDR3nt: TGTGCCAGCAGTCCAGGTGGGAGCCGCCATGGCTACACCTTC

d_gene: .
abundance: few
v_gene: TRBV7-9
j_gene: TRBJ1-1
len: 15
CDR3aa: CASSSLEGMNTEAFF
CDR3nt: TGTGCCAGCAGCTCCCTGGAGGGGATGAACACTGAAGCTTTCTTT

d_gene: .
abundance: few
v_gene: TRBV28
j_gene: TRBJ2-2
len: 12
CDR3aa: CASIADTGELFF
CDR3nt: TGTGCCAGCATTGCCGACACCGGGGAGCTGTTTTTT

d_gene: TRBD1
abundance: few
v_gene: TRBV19
j_gene: TRBJ2-2
len: 15
CDR3aa: CASSLTGGYTGELFF
CDR3nt: TGTGCCAGTAGTCTGACAGGGGGCTACACCGGGGAGCTGTTTTTT

d_gene: .
abundance: .
v_gene: TRBV29-1
j_gene: TRBJ2-5
len: 15
CDR3aa: CSVETLGVVKETQYF
CDR3nt: TGCAGCGTTGAAACCCTCGGAGTGGTCAAAGAGACCCAGTACTTC

d_gene: .
abundance: many
v_gene: TRBV12-3/TRBV12-4
j_gene: TRBJ2-5
len: 13
CDR3aa: CASSFSGQETQYF
CDR3nt: TGTGCCAGCAGCTTCTCAGGGCAAGAGACCCAGTACTTC

d_gene: .
abundance: few
v_gene: TRBV2
j_gene: TRBJ1-1
len: 12
CDR3aa: CASSDPSGIAFF
CDR3nt: TGTGCCAGCAGTGACCCATCAGGGATAGCTTTCTTT

d_gene: .
abundance: few
v_gene: TRBV7-2
j_gene: TRBJ2-3
len: 15
CDR3aa: CASSTAGRSTDTQYF
CDR3nt: TGTGCCAGCAGCACCGCAGGGAGGAGCACAGATACGCAGTATTTT

d_gene: .
abundance: .
v_gene: TRBV6-5
j_gene: TRBJ1-3
len: 16
CDR3aa: CASSRVVRGSGNTIYF
CDR3nt: TGTGCCAGCAGTAGGGTTGTCAGAGGCTCTGGAAACACCATATATTTT

d_gene: .
abundance: .
v_gene: TRBV24-1
j_gene: TRBJ2-3
len: 14
CDR3aa: CATSDDLVGDTQYF
CDR3nt: TGTGCCACCAGTGACGACCTTGTGGGGGATACGCAGTATTTT

d_gene: .
abundance: .
v_gene: TRBV6-5
j_gene: TRBJ1-1
len: 15
CDR3aa: CATQIVPSLNTEAFF
CDR3nt: TGTGCCACCCAGATAGTCCCAAGTCTGAACACTGAAGCTTTCTTT

d_gene: .
abundance: .
v_gene: TRBV7-9
j_gene: TRBJ1-2
len: 14
CDR3aa: CASSPSDGYYGYTF
CDR3nt: TGTGCCAGCAGCCCCTCGGACGGATACTATGGCTACACCTTC

d_gene: .
abundance: many
v_gene: TRBV7-2
j_gene: TRBJ2-5
len: 14
CDR3aa: CASSLVWFQETQYF
CDR3nt: TGTGCCAGCAGCTTAGTTTGGTTCCAAGAGACCCAGTACTTC

d_gene: TRBD2
abundance: many
v_gene: TRBV7-8
j_gene: TRBJ2-3
len: 17
CDR3aa: CASSLAPSGVSRGTQYF
CDR3nt: TGTGCCAGCAGCTTAGCGCCGAGCGGGGTCAGTCGTGGTACGCAGTATTTT